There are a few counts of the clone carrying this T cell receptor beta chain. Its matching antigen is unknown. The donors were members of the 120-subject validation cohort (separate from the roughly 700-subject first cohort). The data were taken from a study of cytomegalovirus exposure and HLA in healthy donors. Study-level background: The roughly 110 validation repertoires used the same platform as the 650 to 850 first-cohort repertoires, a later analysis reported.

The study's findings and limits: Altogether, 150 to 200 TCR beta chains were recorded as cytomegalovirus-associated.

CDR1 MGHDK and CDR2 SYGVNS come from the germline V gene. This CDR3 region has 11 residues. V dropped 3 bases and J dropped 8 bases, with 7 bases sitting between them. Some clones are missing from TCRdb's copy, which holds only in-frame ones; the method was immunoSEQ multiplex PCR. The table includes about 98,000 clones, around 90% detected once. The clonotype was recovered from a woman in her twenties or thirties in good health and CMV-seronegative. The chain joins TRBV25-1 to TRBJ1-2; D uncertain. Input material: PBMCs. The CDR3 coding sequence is TGTGCCAGCAGTGAGTGGAGCGGCTACACCTTC. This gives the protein CASSEWSGYTF.